This TCR beta chain emerged from a study of kidney transplant recipient with SARS-CoV-2 infection. TCRdb re-called the reads with MiXCR, one entry per CDR3 protein. The table records 200,000 to 300,000 distinct CDR3 sequences, about 28% of them present only once. Between the trimmed V and J ends, which lost 10 bases and 5 bases, there was a span of 20 bases. Germline V gene sequence: CDR1 MNHEY, CDR2 SVGEGT. This CDR3 is 14 amino acids long. The sequenced sample was a blood sample, obtained at baseline and on day 111 from a kidney transplant recipient. The sequence derives from a male patient between 25 and 40 years old who had COVID-19 and was a kidney transplant recipient. Some T cells may have originated in the graft donor. This sequence joins TRBV6-2 or TRBV6-3 and TRBJ1-1; D uncertain. The CDR3 DNA reads TGTGCCACTACCGTAGGAAGGCTTTCGACTGAAGCTTTCTTT. Translated: CATTVGRLSTEAFF.